This is a list of T cell receptor beta chains from one sample in a study of OX40 agonist ivuxolimab in advanced cancers. Libraries were prepared by immunoSEQ multiplex PCR; TCRdb keeps only in-frame clonotypes and omits some of them. The data show about 79,000 clones, 88% seen once. Sequenced material: CD4+ or CD8+ T cells sorted from blood, taken in a trial of the OX40 agonist ivuxolimab. Every receptor here comes from an adult with an advanced solid tumor such as melanoma, head and neck, liver or kidney cancer. Both conserved end residues are part of each CDR3. The order of the fields is clone size, J gene, V gene, D gene, CDR3 DNA, CDR3 protein. The D gene is left open where the match is weak. Not all rows give a size; the values are once, few, many and, for expanded clones, a class.

few	TRBJ2-3	TRBV21-1	-	TGTGCCAGCAGCAAAGAGGGACAGGGGAAAGATACGCAGTATTTT	CASSKEGQGKDTQYF
-	TRBJ1-5	TRBV28	-	TGTGCCAGCAGTTTCCCGGAGGGGGTCAATCAGCCCCAGCATTTT	CASSFPEGVNQPQHF
-	TRBJ1-5	TRBV19	-	TGTGCCAGTAGTATTCTGAGGGCAGCTAGCAATCAGCCCCAGCATTTT	CASSILRAASNQPQHF
-	TRBJ1-1	TRBV7-8	-	TGTGCCAGCAGCACTCAGACGGGCGGGTACACTGAAGCTTTCTTT	CASSTQTGGYTEAFF
-	TRBJ1-1	TRBV6-1	-	TGTGCCAGCAGTGACGCGTGGGGAACTGAAGCTTTCTTT	CASSDAWGTEAFF
once	TRBJ2-3	TRBV15	-	TGTGCCACCAGCAGAATTACTGAACGGTGGGATACGCAGTATTTT	CATSRITERWDTQYF
-	TRBJ1-1	TRBV2	-	TGTGCCAGCAGTGAGGACAGTGGGACTGAAGCTTTCTTT	CASSEDSGTEAFF
-	TRBJ1-5	TRBV19	-	TGTGCCAGTAGTAAATCTAGCAATCAGCCCCAGCATTTT	CASSKSSNQPQHF
few	TRBJ1-1	TRBV2	-	TGTGCCAGCAGTGATCAACTGGAGCGTGAAGCTTTCTTT	CASSDQLEREAFF
-	TRBJ2-5	TRBV6-5	-	TGTGCCAGCAGCCTAGGCGTAGTGGCTGAGACCCAGTACTTC	CASSLGVVAETQYF
-	TRBJ2-5	TRBV11-2	TRBD2	TGTGCCAGCAGCTTGACTAGCGGGAGAGGACAAGAGACCCAGTACTTC	CASSLTSGRGQETQYF
few	TRBJ2-2	TRBV4-1	TRBD2	TGCGCCAGCAGCCAAGGCACCACTAGCGGGAGCACCGGGGAGCTGTTTTTT	CASSQGTTSGSTGELFF
-	TRBJ2-7	TRBV2	-	TGTGCCAGCAGTACCTGGGGACGGAACGAGCAGTACTTC	CASSTWGRNEQYF
-	TRBJ1-2	TRBV6-5	TRBD1	TGTGCCAGCAGTTACTCGAACAGGGGGTATGGCTACACCTTC	CASSYSNRGYGYTF
few	TRBJ2-1	TRBV11-2	TRBD2	TGTGCCAGCAGCTCCTATAGCGGGAGAGCTTACAATGAGCAGTTCTTC	CASSSYSGRAYNEQFF
-	TRBJ2-3	TRBV5-8	TRBD2	TGTGCCAGCAGCTACGCCGGGACTAGCGGCACAGATACGCAGTATTTT	CASSYAGTSGTDTQYF
-	TRBJ2-1	TRBV7-2	TRBD2	TGTGCCAGCAGCTTTCTTACTAGCGGACGGTACAATGAGCAGTTCTTC	CASSFLTSGRYNEQFF
-	TRBJ2-7	TRBV30	-	TGTGCCTGGAGTGTTCCGGGCGGATCGCCCTATCACGAGCAGTACTTC	CAWSVPGGSPYHEQYF
-	TRBJ2-6	TRBV6-5	TRBD1	TGTGCCAGCAGTCGGACAGGCCACGCCAACGTCCTGACTTTC	CASSRTGHANVLTF
-	TRBJ1-2	TRBV2	TRBD1	TGTGCCAGCAGTGGGACAGGGAAGGATGGCTACACCTTC	CASSGTGKDGYTF